This entry is about one T cell receptor beta chain. As yet, its antigen is unknown. The data stem from a study of blood T cells in healthy people across ages. Across the study: Using template switching, researchers captured about one barcoded beta molecule for each two T cells. Overall study results and limits: The study found TCR beta diversity correlated strongly with naive T cell percentage. Diversity was higher, and naive CD4+ cells more numerous, in long-lived donors than in aged donors.

Primers used in a second PCR of about 6 to 11 cycles were a sample-barcoded 5' primer and a J-beta primer mix. TCRdb passed the 5' RACE reads through MiXCR, listing each CDR3 protein once. The table includes approximately 690,000 distinct CDR3 sequences, roughly 50% detected once. Germline V gene lookup returns CDR1 SGHRS and CDR2 YFSETQ. The CDR3 covers 14 residues. Between the trimmed V and J ends, which lost 4 bases and 0 bases, there was a span of 9 bases. The chain links TRBV5-1 to TRBJ2-3; D gene ambiguous. The receptor was isolated from a man aged 60 to 69 in good health. Sequenced sample: blood. The CDR3 sequence: CASSDQSSTDTQYF. The CDR3 DNA is TGCGCCAGCAGCGACCAATCTAGCACAGATACGCAGTATTTT. Filled out from reference TRBV5-1 and TRBJ2-3, the complete variable domain reads KAGVTQTPRYLIKTRGQQVTLSCSPISGHRSVSWYQQTPGQGLQFLFEYFSETQRNKGNFPGRFSGRQFSNSRSEMNVSTLELGDSALYLCASSDQSSTDTQYFGPGTRLTVL.